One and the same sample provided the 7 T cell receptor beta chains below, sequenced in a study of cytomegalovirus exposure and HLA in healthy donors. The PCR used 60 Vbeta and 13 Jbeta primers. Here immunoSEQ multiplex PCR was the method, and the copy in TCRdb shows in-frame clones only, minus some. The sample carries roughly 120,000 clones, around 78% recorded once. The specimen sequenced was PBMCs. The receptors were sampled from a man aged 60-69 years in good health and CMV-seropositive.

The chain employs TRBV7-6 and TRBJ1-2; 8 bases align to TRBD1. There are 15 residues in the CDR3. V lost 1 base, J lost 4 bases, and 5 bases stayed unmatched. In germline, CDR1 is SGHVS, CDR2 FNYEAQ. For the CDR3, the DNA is TGTGCCAGCAGCTTAGATACAGGGGGTGGCTATGGCTACACCTTC. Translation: CASSLDTGGGYGYTF.

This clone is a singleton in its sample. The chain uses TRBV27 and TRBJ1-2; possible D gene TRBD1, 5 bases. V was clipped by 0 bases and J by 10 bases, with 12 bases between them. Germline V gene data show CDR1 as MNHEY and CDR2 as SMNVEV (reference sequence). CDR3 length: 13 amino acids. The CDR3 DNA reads TGTGCCAGCAGTTTATCGCTTGACAGTTACTACACCTTC. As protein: CASSLSLDSYYTF.

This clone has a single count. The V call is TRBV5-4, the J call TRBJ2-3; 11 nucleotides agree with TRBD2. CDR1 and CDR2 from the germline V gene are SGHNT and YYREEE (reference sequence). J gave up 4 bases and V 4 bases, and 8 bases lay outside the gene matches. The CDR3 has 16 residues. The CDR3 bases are TGTGCCAGCAGCCGTGGTAGCGGGGGGGCCGCAGATACGCAGTATTTT. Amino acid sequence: CASSRGSGGAADTQYF.

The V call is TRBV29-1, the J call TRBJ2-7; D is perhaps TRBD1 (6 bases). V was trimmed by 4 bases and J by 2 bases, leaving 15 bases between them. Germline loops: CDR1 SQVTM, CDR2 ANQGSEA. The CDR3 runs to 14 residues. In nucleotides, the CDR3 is TGCAGCGTTGGGTCCCAGGGGCCAGCCTACGAGCAGTACTTC. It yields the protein CSVGSQGPAYEQYF.

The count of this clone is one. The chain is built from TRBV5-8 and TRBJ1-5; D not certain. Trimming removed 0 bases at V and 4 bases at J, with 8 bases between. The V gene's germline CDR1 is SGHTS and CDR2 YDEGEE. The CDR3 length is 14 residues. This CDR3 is CASSLDRLNQPQHF. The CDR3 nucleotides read TGTGCCAGCAGCTTGGACAGACTAAATCAGCCCCAGCATTTT.

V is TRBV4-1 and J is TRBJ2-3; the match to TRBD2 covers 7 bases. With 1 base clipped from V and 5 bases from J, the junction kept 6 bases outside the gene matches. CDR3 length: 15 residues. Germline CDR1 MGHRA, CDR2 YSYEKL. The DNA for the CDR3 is TGCGCCAGCAGCCAAGGGCGGGGGACGGGAGATACGCAGTATTTT. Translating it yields CASSQGRGTGDTQYF.

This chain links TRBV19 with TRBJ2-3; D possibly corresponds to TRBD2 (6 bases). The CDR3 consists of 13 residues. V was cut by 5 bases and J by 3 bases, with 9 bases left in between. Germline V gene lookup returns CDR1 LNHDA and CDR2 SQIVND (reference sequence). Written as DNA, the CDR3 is TGTGCCAGTAGTGGACGGGGGACAGATACGCAGTATTTT. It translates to CASSGRGTDTQYF.